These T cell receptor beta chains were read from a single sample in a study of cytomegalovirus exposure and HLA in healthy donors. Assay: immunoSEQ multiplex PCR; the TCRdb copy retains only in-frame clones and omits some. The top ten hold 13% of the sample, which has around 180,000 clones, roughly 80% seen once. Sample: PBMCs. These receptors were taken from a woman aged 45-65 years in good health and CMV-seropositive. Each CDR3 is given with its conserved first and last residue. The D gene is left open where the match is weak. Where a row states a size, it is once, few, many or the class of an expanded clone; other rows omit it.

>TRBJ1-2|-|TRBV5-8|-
CASRQDFYGYTF
TGTGCCAGCCGACAGGATTTCTATGGCTACACCTTC
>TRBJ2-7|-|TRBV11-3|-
CASSFRGGTGYEQYF
TGTGCCAGCAGCTTTAGAGGAGGTACTGGGTACGAGCAGTACTTC
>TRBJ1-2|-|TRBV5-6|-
CASSQGLYGYTF
TGTGCCAGCAGCCAGGGACTGTATGGCTACACCTTC
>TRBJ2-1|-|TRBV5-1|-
CASSATDYNEQFF
TGCGCCAGCAGCGCGACAGATTACAATGAGCAGTTCTTC
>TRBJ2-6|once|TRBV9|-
CASSWGDAVTSGANVLTF
TGTGCCAGCAGCTGGGGGGATGCGGTTACATCTGGGGCCAACGTCCTGACTTTC
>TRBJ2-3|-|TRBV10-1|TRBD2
CASSESTSGVSTDTQYF
TGCGCCAGCAGTGAGTCGACTAGCGGGGTGAGCACAGATACGCAGTATTTT
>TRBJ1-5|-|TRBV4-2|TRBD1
CASSQDDRGINQPQHF
TGTGCCAGCAGCCAAGATGACAGGGGGATCAATCAGCCCCAGCATTTT
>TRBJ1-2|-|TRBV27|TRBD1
CASSSISGGGYTF
TGTGCCAGCAGTTCCATTTCAGGGGGAGGCTACACCTTC
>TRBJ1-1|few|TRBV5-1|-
CASSLGGPVNTEAFF
TGCGCCAGCAGCTTAGGAGGGCCGGTGAACACTGAAGCTTTCTTT
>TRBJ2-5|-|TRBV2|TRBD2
CASTGSSSGGVQETQYF
TGTGCCAGCACTGGGTCGAGTAGCGGGGGGGTACAAGAGACCCAGTACTTC
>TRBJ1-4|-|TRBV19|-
CASSRRKLGNEKLFF
TGTGCCAGTAGTCGGCGGAAGCTCGGAAATGAAAAACTGTTTTTT
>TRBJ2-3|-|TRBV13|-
CASSLQSTDTQYF
TGTGCCAGCAGCTTACAGTCCACAGATACGCAGTATTTT
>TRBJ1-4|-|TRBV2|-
CASTPEGGQKTNEKLFF
TGTGCCAGCACCCCAGAGGGGGGGCAGAAAACTAATGAAAAACTGTTTTTT
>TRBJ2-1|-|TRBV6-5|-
CASSHREGEQFF
TGTGCCAGCAGTCACAGGGAGGGTGAGCAGTTCTTC
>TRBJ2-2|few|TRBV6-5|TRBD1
CASSRQGAKTGELFF
TGTGCCAGCAGCCGACAGGGGGCAAAGACCGGGGAGCTGTTTTTT
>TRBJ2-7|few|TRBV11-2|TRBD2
CASSLDPGGPYEQYF
TGTGCCAGCAGCTTAGATCCGGGGGGGCCCTACGAGCAGTACTTC
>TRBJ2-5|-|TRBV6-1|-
CASARDRWETQYF
TGTGCCAGCGCTCGGGATAGATGGGAGACCCAGTACTTC
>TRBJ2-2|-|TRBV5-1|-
CASRGQGFTGELFF
TGCGCCAGCAGGGGACAAGGATTCACCGGGGAGCTGTTTTTT
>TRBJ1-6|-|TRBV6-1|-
CASSEAGDSPLHF
TGTGCCAGCAGTGAAGCGGGAGATTCACCCCTCCACTTT
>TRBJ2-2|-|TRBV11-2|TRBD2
CASSLDGWTSTGELFF
TGTGCCAGCAGCTTAGATGGCTGGACTAGTACCGGGGAGCTGTTTTTT
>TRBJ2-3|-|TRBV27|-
CASSLRTSTDTQYF
TGTGCCAGCAGTTTAAGGACTTCCACAGATACGCAGTATTTT
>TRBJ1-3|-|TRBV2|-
CASSPLQGTGNTIYF
TGTGCCAGCAGTCCACTGCAGGGAACTGGAAACACCATATATTTT
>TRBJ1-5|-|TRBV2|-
CASGEQAFGDQPQHF
TGTGCCAGCGGGGAACAGGCCTTTGGTGATCAGCCCCAGCATTTT
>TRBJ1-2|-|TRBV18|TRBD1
CASSPRGRDGYTF
TGTGCCAGCTCACCCAGGGGGCGAGATGGCTACACCTTC
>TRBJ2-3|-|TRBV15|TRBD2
CATSRPGTSGASTDTQYF
TGTGCCACCAGCAGACCTGGGACTAGCGGGGCTAGCACAGATACGCAGTATTTT
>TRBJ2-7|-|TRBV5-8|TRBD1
CASIQGQWTGSSYEQYF
TGTGCCAGCATCCAGGGCCAGTGGACAGGGAGCTCCTACGAGCAGTACTTC
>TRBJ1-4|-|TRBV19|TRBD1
CASRRDRGAANEKLFF
TGTGCCAGTAGGCGAGACAGGGGAGCGGCTAATGAAAAACTGTTTTTT
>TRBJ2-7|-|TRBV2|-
CASRDVTKQYF
TGTGCCAGCAGGGACGTGACTAAACAGTACTTC
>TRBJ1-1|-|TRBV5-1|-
CASSLGSIRNTEAFF
TGCGCCAGCAGCTTGGGAAGTATTAGGAACACTGAAGCTTTCTTT
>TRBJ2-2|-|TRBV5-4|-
CASSFSGELFF
TGTGCCAGCAGCTTCAGCGGGGAGCTGTTTTTT
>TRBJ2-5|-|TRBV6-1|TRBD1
CASSWDRGGETQYF
TGTGCCAGCAGCTGGGACAGGGGGGGGGAGACCCAGTACTTC
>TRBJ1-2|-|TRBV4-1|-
CASSQVGGGYGYTF
TGCGCCAGCAGCCAAGTCGGGGGTGGCTATGGCTACACCTTC
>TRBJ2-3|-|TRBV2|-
CANVSRSRGGDHQYF
TGTGCCAATGTGTCTCGCTCGCGGGGCGGCGATCACCAGTATTTT
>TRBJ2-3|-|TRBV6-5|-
CASSPILSTDTQYF
TGTGCCAGCAGCCCCATACTTAGCACAGATACGCAGTATTTT
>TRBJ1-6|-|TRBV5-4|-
CASSLEGAASPLHF
TGTGCCAGCAGCTTGGAGGGAGCGGCTTCACCCCTCCACTTT
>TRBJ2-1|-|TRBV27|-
CASSRGSKQFF
TGTGCCAGCAGCCGGGGATCAAAGCAGTTCTTC
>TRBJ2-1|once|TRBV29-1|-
CSVGRSYNEQFF
TGCAGCGTTGGGCGGTCCTACAATGAGCAGTTCTTC
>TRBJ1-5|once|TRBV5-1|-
CASSLDLGGNQPQHF
TGCGCCAGCAGCTTGGATTTAGGGGGCAATCAGCCCCAGCATTTT
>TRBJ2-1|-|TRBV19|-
CASSGSHSSSYNEQFF
TGTGCCAGTAGTGGGAGCCATTCCAGCTCCTACAATGAGCAGTTCTTC
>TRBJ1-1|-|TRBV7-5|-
CARSLGGQTEAFF
TGTGCCAGAAGCTTAGGGGGACAGACTGAAGCTTTCTTT
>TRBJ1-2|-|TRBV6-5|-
CASSYSRRTQPRGYTF
TGTGCCAGCAGTTACTCGAGAAGAACTCAACCCAGGGGCTACACCTTC
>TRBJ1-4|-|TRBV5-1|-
CASSLYRGTNEKLFF
TGCGCCAGCAGCTTGTATAGGGGAACTAATGAAAAACTGTTTTTT
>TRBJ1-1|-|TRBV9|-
CASSPRAGEMDTEAFF
TGTGCCAGCAGCCCACGGGCAGGGGAGATGGACACTGAAGCTTTCTTT
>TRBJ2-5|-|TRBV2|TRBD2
CAKGAGGQMQETQYF
TGTGCCAAAGGGGCGGGGGGGCAAATGCAAGAGACCCAGTACTTC
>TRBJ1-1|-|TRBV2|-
CASSMIRDTRAFF
TGTGCCAGCAGCATGATCCGGGACACTCGAGCTTTCTTT
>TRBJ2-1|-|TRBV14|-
CASSQDTGSNEQFF
TGTGCCAGCAGCCAAGATACAGGGTCCAATGAGCAGTTCTTC
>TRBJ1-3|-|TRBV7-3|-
CASSLGPGNTIYF
TGTGCCAGCAGCTTGGGGCCTGGAAACACCATATATTTT
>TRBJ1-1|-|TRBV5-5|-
CASSSPSGTEAFF
TGTGCCAGCAGCTCCCCCAGCGGGACTGAAGCTTTCTTT
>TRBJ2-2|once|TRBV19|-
CASSIAPVNTGELFF
TGTGCCAGTAGTATCGCGCCGGTGAACACCGGGGAGCTGTTTTTT
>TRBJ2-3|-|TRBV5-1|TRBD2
CAGSSGGSTDTQYF
TGCGCCGGGTCTAGCGGGGGGTCCACAGATACGCAGTATTTT
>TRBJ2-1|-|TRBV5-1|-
CASSALGNEQFF
TGCGCCAGCAGCGCTCTAGGAAATGAGCAGTTCTTC
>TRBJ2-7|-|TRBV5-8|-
CASSWGAEQYF
TGTGCCAGCAGCTGGGGCGCCGAGCAGTACTTC